There are a few counts of the clone carrying this T cell receptor (beta chain). Its specificity is unknown. One entry per CDR3 protein results from TCRdb running MiXCR on the 5' RACE reads. The repertoire holds over 30,000 distinct CDR3 sequences, around 15% seen once, with 25% to 40% in the top ten. This sample was taken from a study of CD8 T cells in ankylosing spondylitis. Study-level findings and limits: Matched ankylosing spondylitis synovial fluid reportedly showed significant enrichment of disease-linked clones. Previously reported in reactive arthritis synovial fluid and blood were some of the motif variants. Researchers report that disease-linked clones proved CD8+ and relatively rare in peripheral blood.

Trimming removed 5 bases from V and 3 bases from J, with 7 bases in between. The CDR3 is 13 residues long. The gene calls are TRBV12-3 or TRBV12-4 and TRBJ2-2; D call uncertain. Material: synovial fluid, either unsorted or a sorted T cell fraction (not recorded which). The clonotype comes from a male donor with ankylosing spondylitis. This CDR3 reads CASSQEDTGELFF. The CDR3 DNA follows: TGTGCCAGCAGTCAAGAAGACACCGGGGAGCTGTTTTTT.